Listed here are 25 T cell receptor beta chains from one sample, sequenced in a study of T cells in Graves' hyperthyroidism and ophthalmopathy. There were TCR beta CDR3 regions amplified from RNA transcripts. In the first-round RT-PCR of the TCR CDR3, the HTBI primer set was used. TCRdb fed the multiplex PCR reads into MiXCR, producing one record per CDR3 protein. The sample has nearly 250,000 distinct CDR3 sequences, over 15% seen once; the top ten hold around 30%. Sequenced sample: blood. The receptors originated from a young woman with Graves' ophthalmopathy.

This clonotype was recorded many times. The V call is TRBV20-1, the J call TRBJ2-1, with D possibly TRBD1 on 6 matching bases. V dropped 2 bases and J dropped 7 bases, with 6 bases sitting between them. CDR3 length equals 11 residues. CDR1 DFQATT and CDR2 SNEGSKA come from the germline V gene (reference sequence). CDR3 residues: CSARQGNEQFF. CDR3 DNA sequence: TGCAGTGCTAGACAGGGGAATGAGCAGTTCTTC.

This clonotype was found many times. The chain links TRBV11-2 to TRBJ2-3, with TRBD2 identical over 11 bases. J was trimmed by 5 bases and V by 1 base; bases with no gene match: 14. CDR3 size: 19 residues. CDR1 and CDR2 from the germline V gene are SGHAT and FQNNGV. The CDR3 bases are TGTGCCAGCAGCTTAGGAGGTGTTCTGGGGACTAGCGGAAGAGATACGCAGTATTTT. Translating it yields CASSLGGVLGTSGRDTQYF.

This clonotype was seen at least ten times. The J gene is TRBJ2-1, the V gene TRBV24-1, with 10 bases aligning to TRBD2. The CDR3 sequence is 16 residues long. J was trimmed by 6 bases and V by 3 bases; bases with no gene match: 7. Germline assignment: CDR1 KGHDR and CDR2 SFDVKD. The CDR3 DNA reads as TGTGCCACCAGTGATCAAGCGGGGGGGCAGCTCAATGAGCAGTTCTTC. Its translation is CATSDQAGGQLNEQFF.

There are many counts of this clonotype. The chain couples TRBV11-2 to TRBJ1-3, with no clear D. The V end lost 5 bases, the J end lost 9 bases, and 26 bases lay between the germline ends. The CDR3 totals 17 residues. Germline V gives CDR1 SGHAT, CDR2 FQNNGV. The CDR3 DNA follows: TGTGCCAGCAGCACGCTTCGAATGACAAGGCAATCGGCCACCATATATTTT. Its protein is CASSTLRMTRQSATIYF.

Many counts were recorded for this clonotype. The chain has TRBV11-2 and TRBJ1-2; no firm D call. Germline V gene lookup returns CDR1 SGHAT and CDR2 FQNNGV. Trimming stripped 5 bases from V and 6 bases from J, with 13 bases between. The CDR3 is 13 residues long. The CDR3 bases are TGTGCCAGCAGCCCTGCACCCTTGAATGGCTACACCTTC. Protein sequence: CASSPAPLNGYTF.

This clonotype was found many times. The J gene is TRBJ2-1, the V gene TRBV7-9; D tentatively reads TRBD1 or TRBD2 (5 bases each). CDR1 is SEHNR, CDR2 FQNEAQ, per germline (reference sequence). Trimming pared 5 bases from V and 5 bases from J, leaving 13 bases between. This CDR3 comprises 14 residues. The CDR3 sequence: CASSPTGPHNEQFF. The CDR3 DNA sequence: TGTGCCAGCAGCCCAACGGGACCTCACAATGAGCAGTTCTTC.

This clonotype was seen repeatedly, ten times or more. This sequence joins TRBV6-1 and TRBJ2-5; D ambiguous. CDR3 length: 14 residues. Trimming shortened V by 7 bases and J by 5 bases, and 17 bases separated the two germline ends. Germline loops: CDR1 MNHNS, CDR2 SASEGT. CDR3 loop: CASNEDRSPETQYF. The CDR3 DNA reads TGTGCCAGCAACGAAGATCGCTCCCCGGAGACCCAGTACTTC.

The sample holds many counts of this clonotype. This chain connects TRBV6-1 to TRBJ1-2, with 8 bases aligning to TRBD1. This CDR3 has 13 residues. The junction had 5 bases not matched to a gene; V was cut back by 5 bases and J by 6 bases. CDR1 is MNHNS, CDR2 SASEGT, per germline. The CDR3 coding sequence is TGTGCCAGCAGTCGCCGGACAGGGAATGGCTACACCTTC. Residues: CASSRRTGNGYTF.

Comments on this clonotype: This may be a read error: a much more frequent sequence differs by one nucleotide. The chain employs TRBV7-2 and TRBJ2-2, with TRBD1 as a possible D gene (5 bases). CDR1 SGHTA and CDR2 FQGNSA come from the germline V gene. This CDR3 comprises 14 residues. CDR3 sequence: CASQTDANTEELFF. The CDR3 DNA sequence: TGTGCCAGCCAGACAGACGCGAACACCGAGGAGCTGTTTTTT.

The table lists this clonotype with many counts. The chain joins TRBV6-1 to TRBJ2-7; tentative D call: TRBD1 (6 bases). Deletions cut 6 bases from V and 2 bases from J, with 14 bases between. The CDR3 is made up of 14 amino acids. Germline V gives CDR1 MNHNS, CDR2 SASEGT. The CDR3 nucleotides are TGTGCCAGCAGCCGGACAGCGTCCCCCTACGAGCAGTACTTC. Protein sequence: CASSRTASPYEQYF.

This clonotype was counted at least ten times. The J gene is TRBJ1-1, the V gene TRBV4-1, with TRBD1 identical over 12 bases. Germline-derived CDR1 and CDR2 are MGHRA and YSYEKL. V gave up 4 bases and J gave up 4 bases; unmatched junction bases: 10. The CDR3 has 17 residues. CDR3 protein: CASSPPAGTGGRTEAFF. The CDR3 DNA is TGCGCCAGCAGCCCTCCGGCCGGGACAGGGGGCCGCACTGAAGCTTTCTTT.

In its sample, this clonotype was seen many times. The chain employs TRBV6-1 and TRBJ1-2; D may be TRBD1 (6 bases). The CDR3 loop spans 14 amino acids. Germline values: CDR1 MNHNS, CDR2 SASEGT. V was cut by 1 base and J by 5 bases, with 11 bases left in between. The CDR3 loop reads CASSEVDRIYGYTF. The CDR3 coding sequence is TGTGCCAGCAGTGAAGTCGACAGGATTTATGGCTACACCTTC.

This clonotype was found many times. The chain combines TRBV11-3 with TRBJ2-1, with 9 bases lining up with TRBD2. V dropped 1 base and J dropped 8; count of bases not matched to a gene: 6. Germline V lookup: CDR1 SGHNT, CDR2 YENEEA. The CDR3 has 15 residues. The CDR3 loop is CASSLGASGNHEQFF. The CDR3 coding sequence is TGTGCCAGCAGCTTAGGCGCTAGCGGGAACCATGAGCAGTTCTTC. Drawing the rest from reference TRBV11-3 and TRBJ2-1, the complete variable domain is EAGVVQSPRYKIIEKKQPVAFWCNPISGHNTLYWYLQNLGQGPELLIRYENEEAVDDSQLPKDRFSAERLKGVDSTLKIQPAELGDSAVYLCASSLGASGNHEQFFGPGTRLTVL.

The chain employs TRBV12-3 or TRBV12-4 and TRBJ1-1, with D maybe TRBD1 (5 bases). The CDR3 totals 14 residues. V was clipped by 6 bases and J by 2 bases, with 13 bases between them. The CDR3 DNA sequence: TGTGCCAGCAGCAGGCCAGGGTACAACACTGAAGCTTTCTTT. Its protein product is CASSRPGYNTEAFF.

CDR3: CASSLAKGQGAMNTEAFF. CDR3 nucleotide sequence: TGTGCCAGCAGCTTAGCGAAAGGGCAGGGGGCGATGAACACTGAAGCTTTCTTT. This chain joins TRBV7-9 and TRBJ1-1, with 8 bases that match TRBD1. J was trimmed by 0 bases and V by 0 bases; bases with no gene match: 9. Looked up from germline, CDR1 is SEHNR and CDR2 is FQNEAQ (reference sequence). CDR3 length equals 18 residues. The variable domain in full, with the rest retrieved from reference TRBV7-9 and TRBJ1-1, is DTGVSQNPRHKITKRGQNVTFRCDPISEHNRLYWYRQTLGQGPEFLTYFQNEAQLEKSRLLSDRFSAERPKGSFSTLEIQRTEQGDSAMYLCASSLAKGQGAMNTEAFFGQGTRLTVV.

This clonotype was counted many times. This sequence joins TRBV5-1 and TRBJ2-5; tentative D call: TRBD2 (6 bases). V was clipped by 4 bases and J by 3 bases, with 10 bases between them. CDR1 and CDR2 from the germline V gene are SGHRS and YFSETQ. The CDR3 runs to 13 residues. The CDR3 coding sequence is TGCGCCAGCAGCACTGCTAGCGAAGAGACCCAGTACTTC. Translation gives CASSTASEETQYF.

With respect to this clonotype: A read error may explain this, as a much larger clone is one base away. The chain joins TRBV7-6 to TRBJ1-5; 7 bases agree with TRBD1. The CDR3 has 16 residues. The germline CDR1 and CDR2 sequences are SGHVS and FNYEAQ. CDR3 coding DNA: TGTGCCAGCGGCTTAGGGGGCCAGGGAGGTAATCAGCCCCAGCATTTT. Amino acids: CASGLGGQGGNQPQHF.

This clonotype was detected many times. The V call is TRBV7-2, the J call TRBJ1-1; D is uncertain. V was clipped by 2 bases and J by 2 bases, with 12 bases between them. The CDR3 has 15 residues. Germline V gives CDR1 SGHTA, CDR2 FQGNSA. For the CDR3, the DNA is TGTGCCAGCAGCTTAATAGCAGGTGTTAACACTGAAGCTTTCTTT. It encodes CASSLIAGVNTEAFF.

In its sample, this clonotype was seen many times. V and J are TRBV10-1 and TRBJ2-1; 8 bases agree with TRBD2. Germline CDR1 and CDR2: WNHNN and SYGVQD (reference sequence). Losses at the gene ends were 3 bases for V and 8 bases for J; bases not matched to a gene: 6. The CDR3 is made up of 14 amino acids. CDR3 sequence (DNA): TGCGCCAGCAGTGACCGCGGGAGGTCCGATGAGCAGTTCTTC. This gives the protein CASSDRGRSDEQFF.

The chain couples TRBV7-2 to TRBJ2-7; TRBD2 matches at 11 bases. J lost 2 bases, V lost 4 bases, and 7 bases had no gene match. Looked up from germline, CDR1 is SGHTA and CDR2 is FQGNSA. The length of the CDR3 is 16 residues. The CDR3 DNA follows: TGTGCCAGCAGCTCTACCGGGACTAGCGGTACCTACGAGCAGTACTTC. It translates to CASSSTGTSGTYEQYF.

At least ten counts were recorded for this clonotype. CDR3 in amino acids: CASSQATQGAKLFF. CDR3 in DNA: TGTGCCAGCAGCCAAGCAACGCAGGGTGCAAAACTGTTTTTT. The chain links TRBV3-1 to TRBJ1-4, with a tentative D call TRBD1 (5 bases). The CDR3 length is 14 residues. V lost 1 base and J lost 10, with 13 bases in between. Germline CDR1 LGHDT, CDR2 YNNKEL (reference sequence).

This clonotype was counted ten times or more. The chain uses TRBV20-1 and TRBJ2-1; TRBD2 aligns across 7 bases. The V gene end was trimmed by 3 bases and the J gene end by 6 bases; junction bases not matched to a gene: 5. Germline CDR1 reads DFQATT; CDR2 reads SNEGSKA (reference sequence). This CDR3 has 13 amino acids. The CDR3 bases are TGCAGTGCTAGGGTTGGGAGGGCCAATGAGCAGTTCTTC. Translated, it gives CSARVGRANEQFF.

This clonotype appeared many times. The V and J genes are TRBV20-1 and TRBJ2-3, with TRBD2 as a possible D gene (5 bases). The CDR3 has 15 residues. V gave up 4 bases and J gave up 7 bases, with 21 bases separating them. Germline CDR1 reads DFQATT; CDR2 reads SNEGSKA (reference sequence). CDR3 nucleotide sequence: TGCAGTGCTACTAGCTGGAGCTACAAGAACTATACGCAGTATTTT. It codes for CSATSWSYKNYTQYF.

This clonotype was counted ten times or more. The chain has TRBV18 and TRBJ1-1; 7 bases map to TRBD1. The CDR3 loop spans 16 amino acids. With V trimmed by 3 bases and J by 1 base, 8 bases remained unmatched. Germline V gene lookup returns CDR1 KGHSH and CDR2 LQKENI. For the CDR3, the DNA is TGTGCCAGCTCACCTGAGTTACAGGGGCGGAACACTGAAGCTTTCTTT. It translates to CASSPELQGRNTEAFF.

This clonotype was counted many times. The gene calls are TRBV2 and TRBJ1-3; D not resolved. Germline lookup yields CDR1 SNHLY and CDR2 FYNNEI. CDR3 length: 13 residues. The V end was cut by 6 bases, the J end by 0 bases, with 6 bases between. This CDR3 is CASRFGSGNTIYF. CDR3 sequence (DNA): TGTGCCAGCAGGTTTGGCTCTGGAAACACCATATATTTT.